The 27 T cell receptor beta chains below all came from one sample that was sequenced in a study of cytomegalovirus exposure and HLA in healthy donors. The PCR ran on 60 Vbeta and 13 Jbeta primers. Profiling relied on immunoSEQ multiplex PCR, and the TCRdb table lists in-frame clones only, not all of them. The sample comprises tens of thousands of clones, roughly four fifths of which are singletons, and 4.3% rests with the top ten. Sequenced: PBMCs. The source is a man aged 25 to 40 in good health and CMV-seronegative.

CDR3 protein: CASSPRLADSYEQYF. In nucleotides, the CDR3 is TGCGCCAGCAGCCCCCGCCTCGCGGACTCCTACGAGCAGTACTTC. This rearrangement joins TRBV4-3 to TRBJ2-7, with no clear D. This CDR3 is 15 amino acids long. Germline CDR1 LGHNA, CDR2 YSLEER. The V end was cut by 4 bases, the J end by 0 bases, with 13 bases between.

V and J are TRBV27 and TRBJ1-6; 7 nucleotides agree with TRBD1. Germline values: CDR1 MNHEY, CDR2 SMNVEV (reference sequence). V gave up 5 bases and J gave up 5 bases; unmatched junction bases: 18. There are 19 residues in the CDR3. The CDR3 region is CASSRTGTVRYSNNSPLHF. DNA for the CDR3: TGTGCCAGCAGTCGGACCGGGACAGTAAGATATTCAAATAATTCACCCCTCCACTTT.

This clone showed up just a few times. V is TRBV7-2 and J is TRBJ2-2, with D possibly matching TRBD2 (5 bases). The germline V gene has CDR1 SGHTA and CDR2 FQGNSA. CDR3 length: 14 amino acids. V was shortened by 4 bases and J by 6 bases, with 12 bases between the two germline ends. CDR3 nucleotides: TGTGCCAGCAGCTCCCCGTCCGGGGCCGGGGAGCTGTTTTTT. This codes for CASSSPSGAGELFF.

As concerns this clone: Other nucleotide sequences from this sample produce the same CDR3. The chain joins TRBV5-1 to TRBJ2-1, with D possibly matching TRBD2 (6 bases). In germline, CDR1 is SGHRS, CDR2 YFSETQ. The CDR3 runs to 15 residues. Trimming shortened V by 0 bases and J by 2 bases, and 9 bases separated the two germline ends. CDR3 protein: CASSLGSGPYNEQFF. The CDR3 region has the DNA TGCGCCAGCAGCTTGGGAAGCGGGCCCTACAATGAGCAGTTCTTC.

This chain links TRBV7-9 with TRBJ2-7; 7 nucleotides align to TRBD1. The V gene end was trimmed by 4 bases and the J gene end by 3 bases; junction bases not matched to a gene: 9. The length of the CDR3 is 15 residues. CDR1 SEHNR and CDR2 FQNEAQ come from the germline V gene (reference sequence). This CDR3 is CASSSLRQGVYEQYF. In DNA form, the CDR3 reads TGTGCCAGCAGCTCTCTCCGGCAGGGGGTCTACGAGCAGTACTTC.

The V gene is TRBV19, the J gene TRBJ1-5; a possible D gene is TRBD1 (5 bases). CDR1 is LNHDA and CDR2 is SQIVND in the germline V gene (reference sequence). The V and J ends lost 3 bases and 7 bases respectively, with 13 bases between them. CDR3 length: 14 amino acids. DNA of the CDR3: TGTGCCAGTAGTATTGGGCAGGGTGGCCAGCCCCAGCATTTT. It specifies CASSIGQGGQPQHF. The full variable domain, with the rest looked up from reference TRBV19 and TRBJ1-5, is DGGITQSPKYLFRKEGQNVTLSCEQNLNHDAMYWYRQDPGQGLRLIYYSQIVNDFQKGDIAEGYSVSREKKESFPLTVTSAQKNPTAFYLCASSIGQGGQPQHFGDGTRLSIL.

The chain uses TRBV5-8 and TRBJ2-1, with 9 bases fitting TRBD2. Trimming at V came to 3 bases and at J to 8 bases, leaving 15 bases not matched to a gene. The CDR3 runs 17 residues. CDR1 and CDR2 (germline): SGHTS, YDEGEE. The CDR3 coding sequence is TGTGCCAGCAGCTCGGGCCCAACGGGACTAGCATTCGATGAGCAGTTCTTC. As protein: CASSSGPTGLAFDEQFF.

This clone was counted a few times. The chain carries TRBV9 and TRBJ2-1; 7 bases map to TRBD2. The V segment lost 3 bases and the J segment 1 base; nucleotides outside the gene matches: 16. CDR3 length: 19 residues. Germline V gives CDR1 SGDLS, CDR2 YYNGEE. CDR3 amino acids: CASSDREEESGRSYNEQFF. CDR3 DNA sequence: TGTGCCAGCAGCGATCGGGAGGAAGAGTCGGGAAGGTCCTACAATGAGCAGTTCTTC.

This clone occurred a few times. This CDR3 reads CASSVGSANTEAFF. The CDR3 DNA is TGTGCCAGCAGCGTAGGTAGCGCGAACACTGAAGCTTTCTTT. This sequence joins TRBV9 and TRBJ1-1; D gene ambiguous. The ends were cut back, 0 bases at V and 1 base at J, with 7 bases in the middle. The CDR3 totals 14 residues. CDR1 SGDLS and CDR2 YYNGEE come from the germline V gene.

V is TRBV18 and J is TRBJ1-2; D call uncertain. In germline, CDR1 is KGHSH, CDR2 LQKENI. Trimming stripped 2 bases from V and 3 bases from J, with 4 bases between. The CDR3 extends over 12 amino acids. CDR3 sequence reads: CASSPSDYGYTF. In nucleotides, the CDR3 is TGTGCCAGCTCACCATCGGACTATGGCTACACCTTC.

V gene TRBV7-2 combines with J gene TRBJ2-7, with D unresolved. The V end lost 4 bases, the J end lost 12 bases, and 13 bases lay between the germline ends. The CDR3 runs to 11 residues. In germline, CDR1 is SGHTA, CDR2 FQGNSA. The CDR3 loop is CASSSSHVRYF. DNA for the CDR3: TGTGCCAGCAGCTCTTCCCACGTGCGGTACTTC.

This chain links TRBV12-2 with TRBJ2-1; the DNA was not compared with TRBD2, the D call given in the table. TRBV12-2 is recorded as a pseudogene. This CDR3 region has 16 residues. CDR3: CASRLALAGAYNEQFF. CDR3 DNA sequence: TGTGCAAGTCGCTTAGCCTTAGCGGGAGCCTACAATGAGCAGTTCTTC.

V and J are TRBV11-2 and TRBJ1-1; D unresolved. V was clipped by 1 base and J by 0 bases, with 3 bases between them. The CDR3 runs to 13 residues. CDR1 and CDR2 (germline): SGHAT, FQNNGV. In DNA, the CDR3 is TGTGCCAGCAGCTTAGTTATGAACACTGAAGCTTTCTTT. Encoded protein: CASSLVMNTEAFF.

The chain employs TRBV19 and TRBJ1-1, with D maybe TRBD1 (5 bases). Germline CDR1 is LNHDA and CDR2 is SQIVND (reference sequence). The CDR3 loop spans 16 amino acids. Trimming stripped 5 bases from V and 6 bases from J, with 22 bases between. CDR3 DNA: TGTGCCAGTAGTCTCCTGTTAACAAGACCGGGGGCTGAAGCTTTCTTT. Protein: CASSLLLTRPGAEAFF.

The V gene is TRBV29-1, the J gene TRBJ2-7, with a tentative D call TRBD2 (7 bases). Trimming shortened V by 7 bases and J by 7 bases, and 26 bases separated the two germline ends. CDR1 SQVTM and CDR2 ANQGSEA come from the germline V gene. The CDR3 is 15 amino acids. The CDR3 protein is CSALGGRIDSGEQYF. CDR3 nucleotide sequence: TGCAGCGCCCTCGGGGGGCGTATAGATTCTGGGGAGCAGTACTTC.

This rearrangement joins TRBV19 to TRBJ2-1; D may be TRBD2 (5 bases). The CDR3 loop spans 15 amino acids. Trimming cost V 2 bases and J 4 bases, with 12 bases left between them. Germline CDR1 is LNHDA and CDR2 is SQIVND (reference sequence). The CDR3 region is CASSITRVRYNEQFF. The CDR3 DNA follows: TGTGCCAGTAGTATAACGAGGGTGCGGTACAATGAGCAGTTCTTC.

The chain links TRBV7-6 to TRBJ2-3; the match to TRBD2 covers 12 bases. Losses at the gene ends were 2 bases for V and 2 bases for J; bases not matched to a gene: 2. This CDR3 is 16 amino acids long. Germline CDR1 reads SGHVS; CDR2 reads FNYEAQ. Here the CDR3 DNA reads TGTGCCAGCAGCTTACTAGCGGGGGGGACCACAGATACGCAGTATTTT. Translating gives CASSLLAGGTTDTQYF.

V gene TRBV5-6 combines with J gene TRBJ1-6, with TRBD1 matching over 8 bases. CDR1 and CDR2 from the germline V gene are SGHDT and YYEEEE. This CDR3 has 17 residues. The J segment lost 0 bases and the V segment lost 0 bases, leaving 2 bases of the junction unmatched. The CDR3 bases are TGTGCCAGCAGCTTGGTCCAGGGGGCCTCCTATAATTCACCCCTCCACTTT. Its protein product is CASSLVQGASYNSPLHF.

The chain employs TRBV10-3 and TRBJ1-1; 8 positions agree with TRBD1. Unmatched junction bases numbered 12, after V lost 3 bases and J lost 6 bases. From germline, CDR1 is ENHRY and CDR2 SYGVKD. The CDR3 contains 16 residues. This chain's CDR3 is CAISDPTGQGLAEAFF. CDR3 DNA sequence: TGTGCCATCAGTGACCCGACTGGACAGGGTTTAGCTGAAGCTTTCTTT.

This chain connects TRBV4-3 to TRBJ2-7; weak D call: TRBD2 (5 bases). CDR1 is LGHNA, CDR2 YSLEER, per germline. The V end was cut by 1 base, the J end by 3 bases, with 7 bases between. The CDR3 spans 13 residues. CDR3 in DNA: TGCGCCAGCAGCCAAGGAACTAGCTACGAGCAGTACTTC. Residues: CASSQGTSYEQYF.

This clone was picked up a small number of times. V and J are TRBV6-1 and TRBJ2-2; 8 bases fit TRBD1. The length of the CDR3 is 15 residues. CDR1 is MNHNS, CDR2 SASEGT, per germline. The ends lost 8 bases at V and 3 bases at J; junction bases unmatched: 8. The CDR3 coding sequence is TGTGCCAGCCAAGGGCAGGGGGCCGACACCGGGGAGCTGTTTTTT. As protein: CASQGQGADTGELFF.

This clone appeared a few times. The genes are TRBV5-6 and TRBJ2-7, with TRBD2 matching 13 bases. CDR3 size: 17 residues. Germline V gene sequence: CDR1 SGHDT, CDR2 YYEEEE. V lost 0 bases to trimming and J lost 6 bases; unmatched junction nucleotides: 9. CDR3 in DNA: TGTGCCAGCAGCTTGGGGGCCGGGACTAGCGGGACAGTCGAGCAGTACTTC. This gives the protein CASSLGAGTSGTVEQYF.

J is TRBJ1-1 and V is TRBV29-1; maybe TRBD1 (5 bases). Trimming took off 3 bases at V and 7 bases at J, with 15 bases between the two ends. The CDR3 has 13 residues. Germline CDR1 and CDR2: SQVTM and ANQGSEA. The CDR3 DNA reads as TGCAGCGTTGAGCGGGGGTCCTCCCATGAAGCTTTCTTT. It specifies CSVERGSSHEAFF.

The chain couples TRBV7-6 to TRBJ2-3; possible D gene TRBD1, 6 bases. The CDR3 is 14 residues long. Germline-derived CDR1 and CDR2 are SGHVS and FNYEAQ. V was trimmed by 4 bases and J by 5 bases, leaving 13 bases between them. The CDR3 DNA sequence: TGTGCCAGCAGCTCCCGAACAGGGAAAGATACGCAGTATTTT. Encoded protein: CASSSRTGKDTQYF. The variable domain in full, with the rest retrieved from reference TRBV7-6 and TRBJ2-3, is GAGVSQSPRYKVTKRGQDVALRCDPISGHVSLYWYRQALGQGPEFLTYFNYEAQQDKSGLPNDRFSAERPEGSISTLTIQRTEQRDSAMYRCASSSRTGKDTQYFGPGTRLTVL.

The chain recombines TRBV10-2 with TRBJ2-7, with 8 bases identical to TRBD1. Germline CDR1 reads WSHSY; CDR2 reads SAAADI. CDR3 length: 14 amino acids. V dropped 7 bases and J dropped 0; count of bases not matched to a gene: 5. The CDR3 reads CASKDRASSYEQYF. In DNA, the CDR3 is TGCGCCAGCAAGGACAGGGCGAGCTCCTACGAGCAGTACTTC.

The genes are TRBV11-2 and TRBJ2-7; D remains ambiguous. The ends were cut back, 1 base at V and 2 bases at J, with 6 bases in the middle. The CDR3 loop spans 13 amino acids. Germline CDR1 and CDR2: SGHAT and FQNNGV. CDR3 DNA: TGTGCCAGCAGCTTAGGAGAGGCCTACGAGCAGTACTTC. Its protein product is CASSLGEAYEQYF.

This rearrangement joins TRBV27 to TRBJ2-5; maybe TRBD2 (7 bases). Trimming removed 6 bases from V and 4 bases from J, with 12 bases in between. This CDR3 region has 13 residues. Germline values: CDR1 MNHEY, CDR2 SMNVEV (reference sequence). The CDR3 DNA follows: TGTGCCAGCAGCCGGGGAGGGGGAGAGACCCAGTACTTC. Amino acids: CASSRGGGETQYF.